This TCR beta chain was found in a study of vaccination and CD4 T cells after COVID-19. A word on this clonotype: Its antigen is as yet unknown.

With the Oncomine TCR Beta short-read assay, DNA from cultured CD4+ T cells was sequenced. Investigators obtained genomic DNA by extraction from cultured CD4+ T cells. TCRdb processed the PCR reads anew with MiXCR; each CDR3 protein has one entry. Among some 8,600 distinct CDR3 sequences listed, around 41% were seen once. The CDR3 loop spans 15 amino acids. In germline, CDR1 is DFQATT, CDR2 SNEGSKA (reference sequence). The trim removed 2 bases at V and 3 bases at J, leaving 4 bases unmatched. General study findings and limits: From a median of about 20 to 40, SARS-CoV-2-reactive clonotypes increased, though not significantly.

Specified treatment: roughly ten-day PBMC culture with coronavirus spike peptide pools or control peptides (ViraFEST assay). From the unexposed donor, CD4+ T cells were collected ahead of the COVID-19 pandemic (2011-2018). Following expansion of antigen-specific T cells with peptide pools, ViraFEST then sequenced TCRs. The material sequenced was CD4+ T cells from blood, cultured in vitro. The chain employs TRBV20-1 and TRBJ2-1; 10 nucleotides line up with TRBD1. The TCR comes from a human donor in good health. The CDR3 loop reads CSARPWTGGYNEQFF. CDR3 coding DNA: TGCAGTGCTAGACCTTGGACAGGGGGCTACAATGAGCAGTTCTTC.